This T cell receptor (beta chain) was observed in a study of shared T cell receptors in the human thymus. V shed 3 bases, J shed 4 bases, and the junction held 4 bases outside the gene matches. Germline CDR1 and CDR2: KGHSH and LQKENI. The CDR3 has 15 amino acids. Using immunoSEQ multiplex PCR, the repertoire was profiled, and TCRdb retains in-frame clones only, with some absent. Of about 660,000 clones listed, roughly 88% are singletons. This sample also belongs to another study, concerning human thymus T cells.

This sequence was found in a boy under three years old with a congenital heart defect. The material sequenced was thymocytes. The V and J genes are TRBV18 and TRBJ2-1; the match to TRBD2 covers 9 bases. CDR3 DNA: TGTGCCAGCTCACCTTCTAGCGGGACATACAATGAGCAGTTCTTC. This translates into CASSPSSGTYNEQFF.